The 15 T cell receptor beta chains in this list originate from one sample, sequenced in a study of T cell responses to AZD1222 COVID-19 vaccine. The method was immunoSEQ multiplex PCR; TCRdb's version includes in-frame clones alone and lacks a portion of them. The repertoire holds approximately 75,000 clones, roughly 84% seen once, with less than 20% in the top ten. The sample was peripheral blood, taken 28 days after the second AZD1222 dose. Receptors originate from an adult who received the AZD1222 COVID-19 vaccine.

The CDR3 bases are TGCGCCAGCAGCTTGTTTCAGGGTCTTAAAACCGGGGAGCTGTTTTTT. This codes for CASSLFQGLKTGELFF. This sequence joins TRBV5-1 and TRBJ2-2; maybe TRBD1 (5 bases). This CDR3 spans 16 amino acids. In germline, CDR1 is SGHRS, CDR2 YFSETQ. The V gene lost 1 base and the J gene lost 5 bases, with 15 bases spanning the gap.

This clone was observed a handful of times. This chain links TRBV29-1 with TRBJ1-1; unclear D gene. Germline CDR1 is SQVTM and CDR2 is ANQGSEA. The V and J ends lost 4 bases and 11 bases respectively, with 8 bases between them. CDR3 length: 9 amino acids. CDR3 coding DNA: TGCAGCGTTGTGACCTCGGCTTTCTTT. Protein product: CSVVTSAFF.

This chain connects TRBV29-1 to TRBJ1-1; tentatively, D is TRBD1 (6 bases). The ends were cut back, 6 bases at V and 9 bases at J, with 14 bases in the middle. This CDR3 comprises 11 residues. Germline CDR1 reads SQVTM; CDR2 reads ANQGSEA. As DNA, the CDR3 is TGCAGCGTCGATACAGGGAACAAAGCTTTCTTT. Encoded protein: CSVDTGNKAFF.

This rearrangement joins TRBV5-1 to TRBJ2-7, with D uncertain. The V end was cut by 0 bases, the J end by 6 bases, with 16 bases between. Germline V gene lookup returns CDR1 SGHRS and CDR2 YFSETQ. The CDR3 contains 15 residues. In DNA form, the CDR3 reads TGCGCCAGCAGCTTGGAGGGAAACCCTACTACCGAGCAGTACTTC. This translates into CASSLEGNPTTEQYF.

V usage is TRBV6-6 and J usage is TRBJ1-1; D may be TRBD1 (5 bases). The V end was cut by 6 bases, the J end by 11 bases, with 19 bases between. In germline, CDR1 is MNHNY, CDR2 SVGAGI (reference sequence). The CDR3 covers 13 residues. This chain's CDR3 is CASRRTNGALAFF. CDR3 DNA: TGTGCCAGCAGACGCACCAATGGGGCATTGGCTTTCTTT.

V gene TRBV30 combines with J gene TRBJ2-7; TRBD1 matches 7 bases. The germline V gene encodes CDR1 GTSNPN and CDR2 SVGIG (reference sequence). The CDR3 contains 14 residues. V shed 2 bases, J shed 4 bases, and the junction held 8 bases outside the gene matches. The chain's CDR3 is CAWSRDREPYEQYF. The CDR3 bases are TGTGCCTGGAGTCGAGACAGGGAACCTTACGAGCAGTACTTC.

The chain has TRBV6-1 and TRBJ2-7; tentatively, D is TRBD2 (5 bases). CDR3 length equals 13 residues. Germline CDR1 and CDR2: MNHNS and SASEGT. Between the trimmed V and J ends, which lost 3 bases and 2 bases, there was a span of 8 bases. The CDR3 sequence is CASSEPGTYEQYF. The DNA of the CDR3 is TGTGCCAGCAGTGAGCCGGGGACCTACGAGCAGTACTTC.

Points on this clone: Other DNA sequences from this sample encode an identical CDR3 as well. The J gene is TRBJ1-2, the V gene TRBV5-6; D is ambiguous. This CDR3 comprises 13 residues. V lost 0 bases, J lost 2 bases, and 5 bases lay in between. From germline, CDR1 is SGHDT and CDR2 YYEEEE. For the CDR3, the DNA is TGTGCCAGCAGCTTGGGTCAAAACTATGGCTACACCTTC. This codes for CASSLGQNYGYTF.

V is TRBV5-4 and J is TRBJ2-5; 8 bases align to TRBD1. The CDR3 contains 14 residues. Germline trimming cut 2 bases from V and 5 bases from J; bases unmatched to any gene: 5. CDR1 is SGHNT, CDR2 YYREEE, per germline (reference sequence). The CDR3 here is CASSFGQGAETQYF. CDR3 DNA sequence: TGTGCCAGCAGCTTCGGACAGGGCGCGGAGACCCAGTACTTC.

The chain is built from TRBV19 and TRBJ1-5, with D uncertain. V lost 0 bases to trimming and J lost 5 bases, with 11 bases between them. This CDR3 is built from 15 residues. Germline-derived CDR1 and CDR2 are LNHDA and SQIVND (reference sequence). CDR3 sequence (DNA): TGTGCCAGTAGTATAGATTCTCTGCTCCATCAGCCCCAGCATTTT. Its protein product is CASSIDSLLHQPQHF.

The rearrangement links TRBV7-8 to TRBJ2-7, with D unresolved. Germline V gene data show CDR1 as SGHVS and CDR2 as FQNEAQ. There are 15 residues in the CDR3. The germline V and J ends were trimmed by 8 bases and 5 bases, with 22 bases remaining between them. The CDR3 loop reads CASGLYRFGFNEQYF. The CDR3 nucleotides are TGTGCCAGCGGGCTGTACAGATTCGGCTTCAACGAGCAGTACTTC.

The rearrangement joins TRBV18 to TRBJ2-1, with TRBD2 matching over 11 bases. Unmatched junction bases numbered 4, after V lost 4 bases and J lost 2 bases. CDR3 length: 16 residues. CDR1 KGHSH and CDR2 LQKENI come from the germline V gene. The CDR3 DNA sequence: TGTGCCAGCTCACTGGGACTAGCGGTAACCTACAATGAGCAGTTCTTC. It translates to CASSLGLAVTYNEQFF.

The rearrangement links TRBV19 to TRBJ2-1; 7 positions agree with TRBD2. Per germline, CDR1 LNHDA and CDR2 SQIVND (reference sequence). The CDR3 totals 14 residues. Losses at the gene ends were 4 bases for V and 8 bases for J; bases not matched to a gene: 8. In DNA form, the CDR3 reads TGTGCCAGTAGTACACAAAGGACTAGTGATGAGCAGTTCTTC. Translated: CASSTQRTSDEQFF.

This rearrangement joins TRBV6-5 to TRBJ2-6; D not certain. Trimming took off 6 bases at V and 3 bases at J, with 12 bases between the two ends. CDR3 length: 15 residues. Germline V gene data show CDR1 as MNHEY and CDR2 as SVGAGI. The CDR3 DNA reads TGTGCCAGCAGGCCAGCGAGCCGTGGGGCCAACGTCCTGACTTTC. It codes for CASRPASRGANVLTF.

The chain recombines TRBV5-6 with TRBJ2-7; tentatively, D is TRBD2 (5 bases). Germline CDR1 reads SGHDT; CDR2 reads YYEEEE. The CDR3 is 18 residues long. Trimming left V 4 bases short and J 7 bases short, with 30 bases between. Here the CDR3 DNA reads TGTGCCAGCAGCCCGGGCGTAGTAGGGTCCTTTTTCACGGGAGAGCAGTACTTC. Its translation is CASSPGVVGSFFTGEQYF.